Listed here are 26 T cell receptor beta chains from one sample, sequenced in a study of cytomegalovirus exposure and HLA in healthy donors. The PCR contained 60 Vbeta and 13 Jbeta primers. Generated by immunoSEQ multiplex PCR, the TCRdb table keeps only in-frame clones and is missing some. This table has about 94,000 clones, 6% to 9% appearing once. Sequenced material: PBMCs. The origin of the receptors is a man aged 45-65 years in good health and CMV-seronegative.

This chain uses TRBV5-4 with TRBJ2-1; 9 bases match TRBD2. Unmatched junction bases numbered 4, after V lost 0 bases and J lost 6 bases. This CDR3 contains 15 residues. Per germline, CDR1 SGHNT and CDR2 YYREEE (reference sequence). The CDR3 coding sequence is TGTGCCAGCAGCTTGGCGAGCGGGGGGAGCAATGAGCAGTTCTTC. Translating it yields CASSLASGGSNEQFF.

This chain joins TRBV7-3 and TRBJ2-1; 9 nucleotides line up with TRBD1. Germline V gene lookup returns CDR1 SGHTA and CDR2 FQGTGA. V lost 6 bases, J lost 7 bases, and 10 bases stayed unmatched. This CDR3 contains 15 residues. Written as DNA, the CDR3 is TGTGCCAGCAGTATTCAACAGGGGGCTATTAATGAGCAGTTCTTC. It encodes CASSIQQGAINEQFF.

The chain is built from TRBV9 and TRBJ1-2, with 8 bases aligning to TRBD1. The CDR3 length is 15 residues. Per germline, CDR1 SGDLS and CDR2 YYNGEE. V lost 3 bases and J lost 0; bases outside the gene matches: 4. DNA for the CDR3: TGTGCCAGCAGCGATTACAGGGGGACTAACTATGGCTACACCTTC. It yields the protein CASSDYRGTNYGYTF.

J is TRBJ1-6 and V is TRBV27; 7 bases are shared with TRBD1. Looked up from germline, CDR1 is MNHEY and CDR2 is SMNVEV (reference sequence). CDR3 length equals 14 residues. With V trimmed by 3 bases and J by 11 bases, 7 bases remained unmatched. The CDR3 spells CASSFTGRGTPLHF. Here the CDR3 DNA reads TGTGCCAGCAGTTTTACGGGCAGGGGGACACCCCTCCACTTT.

This clone was detected a few times. This chain links TRBV7-8 with TRBJ1-1; weak D call: TRBD1 (5 bases). In germline, CDR1 is SGHVS, CDR2 FQNEAQ. CDR3 length equals 13 residues. With 5 bases removed from V and 2 bases from J, the gap between germline ends came to 9 bases. CDR3 DNA sequence: TGTGCCAGCAGCAGAGACAGAAACACTGAAGCTTTCTTT. Translating it yields CASSRDRNTEAFF.

This chain connects TRBV7-9 to TRBJ2-4; maybe TRBD2 (6 bases). Germline CDR1 and CDR2: SEHNR and FQNEAQ (reference sequence). The CDR3 is 13 residues long. Trimming took off 7 bases at V and 8 bases at J, with 15 bases between the two ends. The CDR3 coding sequence is TGTGCCAGCAAGGCGGGGCCATGGGACATTCAGTACTTC. Encoded protein: CASKAGPWDIQYF.

This clone showed up just a few times. This rearrangement joins TRBV19 to TRBJ2-1; tentatively, D is TRBD1 (6 bases). The CDR3 contains 16 residues. Germline V gene data show CDR1 as LNHDA and CDR2 as SQIVND (reference sequence). Trimming cost V 3 bases and J 8 bases, with 20 bases left between them. As DNA, the CDR3 is TGTGCCAGTAGTATCGGACAGCGAAACACCCACGATGAGCAGTTCTTC. It yields the protein CASSIGQRNTHDEQFF.

The chain recombines TRBV7-9 with TRBJ1-5, with TRBD1 identical over 7 bases. The length of the CDR3 is 14 residues. With V trimmed by 5 bases and J by 4 bases, 5 bases remained unmatched. CDR1 and CDR2 (germline): SEHNR, FQNEAQ (reference sequence). CDR3 nucleotide sequence: TGTGCCAGCAGCAGGGGGACAGTAAATCAGCCCCAGCATTTT. Translated, it gives CASSRGTVNQPQHF.

The CDR3 region is CASSSRQGSFADTQYF. CDR3 in DNA: TGTGCCAGCAGCTCCCGACAGGGAAGCTTCGCAGATACGCAGTATTTT. The genes are TRBV7-8 and TRBJ2-3; 7 nucleotides line up with TRBD1. This CDR3 region has 16 residues. V gave up 4 bases and J gave up 4 bases; unmatched junction bases: 11. CDR1 is SGHVS, CDR2 FQNEAQ, per germline.

This clone was counted between two and nine times. V gene TRBV6-6 combines with J gene TRBJ1-3; D is undetermined. The CDR3 is made up of 12 amino acids. Looked up from germline, CDR1 is MNHNY and CDR2 is SVGAGI (reference sequence). V dropped 7 bases and J dropped 5 bases, with 9 bases sitting between them. The CDR3 coding sequence is TGTGCCAGCAATGACTTCCGAAACACCATATATTTT. Translated, it gives CASNDFRNTIYF.

The chain uses TRBV4-3 and TRBJ2-3, with 7 bases aligning to TRBD2. With 0 bases clipped from V and 5 bases from J, the junction kept 11 bases outside the gene matches. The CDR3 has 17 amino acids. The germline V gene encodes CDR1 LGHNA and CDR2 YSLEER. CDR3 in DNA: TGCGCCAGCAGCCAAGATCAAGAGGGAGGGACCAGAGATACGCAGTATTTT. Amino acids: CASSQDQEGGTRDTQYF.

This clone has only a few counts. V is TRBV5-5 and J is TRBJ1-1; TRBD1 might be the D (6 bases). CDR1 and CDR2 (germline): SGHKS, YYEKEE (reference sequence). Deletions cut 2 bases from V and 1 base from J, with 12 bases between. CDR3 size: 15 residues. The CDR3 DNA is TGTGCCAGCAGCTTAAAAGGGGGTTGGAACACTGAAGCTTTCTTT. Translating it yields CASSLKGGWNTEAFF.

This clone was counted a few times. This rearrangement joins TRBV15 to TRBJ2-3, with D unclear. Germline lookup yields CDR1 LNHNV and CDR2 YYDKDF (reference sequence). CDR3 length: 13 amino acids. With 1 base removed from V and 4 bases from J, the gap between germline ends came to 6 bases. The CDR3 is CATSRAISDTQYF. CDR3 nucleotides: TGTGCCACCAGCAGAGCTATATCAGATACGCAGTATTTT.

In this sample, this clone turned up a few times. This chain uses TRBV28 with TRBJ1-1; no clear D. The germline gives CDR1 MDHEN, CDR2 SYDVKM. This CDR3 comprises 13 residues. Deletions cut 3 bases from V and 4 bases from J, with 9 bases between. The CDR3 nucleotides read TGTGCCAGCAGTTTCTTTCGGGGCACTGAAGCTTTCTTT. Protein product: CASSFFRGTEAFF.

The rearrangement uses TRBV27 and TRBJ2-1; 9 bases are a match to TRBD2. The germline V gene has CDR1 MNHEY and CDR2 SMNVEV (reference sequence). Trimming cost V 7 bases and J 7 bases; bases outside gene matches: 14. There are 16 residues in the CDR3. The CDR3 here is CASTSAAGGLSNEQFF. The CDR3 DNA reads as TGTGCCAGCACCTCGGCAGCGGGAGGACTATCAAATGAGCAGTTCTTC.

The chain combines TRBV5-6 with TRBJ2-3; possibly TRBD1 for D (6 bases). The CDR3 contains 14 residues. The V gene's germline CDR1 is SGHDT and CDR2 YYEEEE. V was cut by 0 bases and J by 4 bases, with 9 bases left in between. CDR3 loop: CASSLVTGPDTQYF. The CDR3 nucleotides are TGTGCCAGCAGCTTGGTTACAGGGCCAGATACGCAGTATTTT.

This rearrangement joins TRBV4-2 to TRBJ2-7; D is unclear. The CDR3 length is 15 residues. Trimming left V 0 bases short and J 5 bases short, with 14 bases between. Looked up from germline, CDR1 is LGHNA and CDR2 is YNFKEQ. CDR3 nucleotides: TGTGCCAGCAGCCAAGATCTGTTAGCACCCGACGAGCAGTACTTC. Protein: CASSQDLLAPDEQYF.

This sequence joins TRBV6-1 and TRBJ1-1, with TRBD1 identical over 8 bases. The germline gives CDR1 MNHNS, CDR2 SASEGT. The CDR3 sequence is 13 residues long. V shed 6 bases, J shed 5 bases, and the junction held 5 bases outside the gene matches. This CDR3 is CASRGQVRTEAFF. The CDR3 bases are TGTGCCAGCAGGGGACAGGTGAGAACTGAAGCTTTCTTT.

This clone was detected a few times. Here the CDR3 reads CASSPVSYEQYF. CDR3 in DNA: TGTGCCAGCAGTCCAGTTTCCTACGAGCAGTACTTC. V and J are TRBV28 and TRBJ2-7; D call uncertain. Trimming shortened V by 5 bases and J by 1 base, and 6 bases separated the two germline ends. Germline V gene sequence: CDR1 MDHEN, CDR2 SYDVKM. The CDR3 contains 12 residues.

In this sample, this clone turned up a few times. J is TRBJ1-5 and V is TRBV28; perhaps TRBD1 as D (5 bases). V was cut by 6 bases and J by 5 bases, with 11 bases left in between. CDR1 and CDR2 (germline): MDHEN, SYDVKM. CDR3 size: 13 residues. The CDR3 nucleotides read TGTGCCAGCAGCTTCCGGGGGGATCAGCCCCAGCATTTT. As protein: CASSFRGDQPQHF.

This clone has only a few counts. The chain recombines TRBV28 with TRBJ2-3; D may be TRBD1 (5 bases). The germline gives CDR1 MDHEN, CDR2 SYDVKM. The CDR3 runs 14 residues. Trimming stripped 5 bases from V and 1 base from J, with 10 bases between. This CDR3 is CASSPRQRTDTQYF. The CDR3 DNA follows: TGTGCCAGCAGTCCCCGACAGCGCACAGATACGCAGTATTTT.

This clone showed up just a few times. V usage is TRBV28 and J usage is TRBJ2-7, with TRBD1 matching over 9 bases. Per the germline V gene, CDR1 is MDHEN and CDR2 is SYDVKM. Losses at the gene ends were 5 bases for V and 6 bases for J; bases not matched to a gene: 11. This CDR3 has 15 amino acids. CDR3 bases: TGTGCCAGCAGTAAAGAGGGGACAGGGAAGGGCGAGCAGTACTTC. Encoded protein: CASSKEGTGKGEQYF.

This clone has only a few counts. This chain joins TRBV13 and TRBJ2-7; 7 bases align to TRBD2. CDR1 is PRHDT and CDR2 is FYEKMQ in the germline V gene (reference sequence). The CDR3 has 14 amino acids. With 2 bases clipped from V and 0 bases from J, the junction kept 1 base outside the gene matches. The DNA for the CDR3 is TGTGCCAGCAGCTTAAGACTAGCCTCCTACGAGCAGTACTTC. This translates into CASSLRLASYEQYF.

Notes on this clone: This likely comes from a read error, as the CDR3 has no conserved phenylalanine or tryptophan at its end. The chain is built from TRBV2 and TRBJ2-3, with D perhaps TRBD1 (5 bases). The V and J ends lost 5 bases and 0 bases respectively, with 12 bases between them. This CDR3 spans 15 amino acids. The V gene's germline CDR1 is SNHLY and CDR2 FYNNEI. Here the CDR3 reads CASSLRQLSTDTQYV. The DNA of the CDR3 is TGTGCCAGCAGTTTAAGACAGTTAAGCACAGATACGCAGTATGTT.

The chain combines TRBV27 with TRBJ2-2; D possibly corresponds to TRBD2 (6 bases). Trimming removed 5 bases at V and 6 bases at J, with 13 bases between. The CDR3 loop spans 14 amino acids. CDR1 MNHEY and CDR2 SMNVEV come from the germline V gene (reference sequence). CDR3 loop: CASSPGGRPGELFF. In DNA, the CDR3 is TGTGCCAGCAGTCCCGGAGGGAGGCCCGGGGAGCTGTTTTTT.

The chain couples TRBV7-9 to TRBJ1-2; D uncertain. This CDR3 comprises 17 residues. Germline V lookup: CDR1 SEHNR, CDR2 FQNEAQ (reference sequence). Between the trimmed V and J ends, which lost 5 bases and 5 bases, there was a span of 24 bases. CDR3 residues: CASSAPRVSQNWYGYTF. The CDR3 DNA reads TGTGCCAGCAGCGCTCCCCGGGTCTCGCAAAACTGGTATGGCTACACCTTC. The full variable domain, its missing parts supplied by reference TRBV7-9 and TRBJ1-2, is DTGVSQNPRHKITKRGQNVTFRCDPISEHNRLYWYRQTLGQGPEFLTYFQNEAQLEKSRLLSDRFSAERPKGSFSTLEIQRTEQGDSAMYLCASSAPRVSQNWYGYTFGSGTRLTVV.